This section outlines one T cell receptor (beta chain) sequence together with its context. The sample originates from a study of blood T cell repertoires in COVID-19. The wider study: Spain, Italy and the United States supplied samples that represented acute and convalescent COVID-19. Sample material is recorded as cDNA or gDNA derived from T cells, B-cell-depleted T cells, or PBMCs.

Trimming removed 3 bases at V and 4 bases at J, with 8 bases between. Germline CDR1 and CDR2: SGHAT and FQNNGV. CDR3 size: 13 residues. Per the original methods: For nucleated cells, counts were estimated from reference gene primer amplification. Profiling relied on immunoSEQ multiplex PCR, and the TCRdb table lists in-frame clones only, not all of them. That table gives V, J and clone size, and the DNA gave D and trimming. This table has tens of thousands of clones, 55% to 85% appearing once. The rearrangement joins TRBV11-2 to TRBJ2-3; TRBD2 is a possible D gene (5 bases). The sequencing sample was made of peripheral blood. The source is an elderly woman with acute or convalescent COVID-19. The CDR3 nucleotides are TGTGCCAGCAGCTTCCCCGGGGCAGATACGCAGTATTTT. It encodes CASSFPGADTQYF.